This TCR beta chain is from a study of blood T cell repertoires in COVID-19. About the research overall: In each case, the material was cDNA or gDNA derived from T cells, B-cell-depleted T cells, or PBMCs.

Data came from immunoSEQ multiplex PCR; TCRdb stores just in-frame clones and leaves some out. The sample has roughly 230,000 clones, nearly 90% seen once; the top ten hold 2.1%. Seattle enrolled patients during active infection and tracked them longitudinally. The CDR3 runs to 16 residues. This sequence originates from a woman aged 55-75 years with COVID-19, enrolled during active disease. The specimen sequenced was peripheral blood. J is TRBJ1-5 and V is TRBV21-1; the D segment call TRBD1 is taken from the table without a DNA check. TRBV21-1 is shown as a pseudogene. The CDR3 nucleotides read TGTGCCAGCAGCAAAGCCAGGACAGGGCAAAATCAGCCCCAGCATTTT. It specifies CASSKARTGQNQPQHF.